Listed below are T cell receptor beta chains from one sample, sequenced in a study of cytomegalovirus exposure and HLA in healthy donors. TCRdb keeps only in-frame clones here, not all; method: immunoSEQ multiplex PCR. The data hold some 110,000 clones, with roughly three quarters observed a single time. The specimen was PBMCs. These receptor sequences come from a man aged 30 to 45 in good health and CMV-seronegative. CDR3s include the opening cysteine and the closing phenylalanine or tryptophan. A row's size may be missing; if present it is once, few, many or a size class.

v_call	clone_size	j_call	cdr3_aa
TRBV29-1	.	TRBJ2-1	CSVEGRTSGRLRNEQFF
TRBV11-2	few	TRBJ2-5	CASSPLGQLKETQYF
TRBV6-1	few	TRBJ1-5	CASSGGDRALNQPQHF
TRBV5-1	few	TRBJ1-2	CASSEGQGVLFENGYTF
TRBV5-6	.	TRBJ1-1	CASSPTGMNTEAFF
TRBV2	.	TRBJ1-2	CATRGGGAGGYTF
TRBV28	.	TRBJ2-2	CASSSSGRSGELFF
TRBV7-9	.	TRBJ1-3	CASSGTGRTSGNTIYF
TRBV6-5	.	TRBJ2-1	CASRTGYEAYNEQFF
TRBV7-9	few	TRBJ1-1	CSSSLTAVLNTEAFF
TRBV7-9	.	TRBJ1-1	CASSLYRGLNAEAFF
TRBV11-2	.	TRBJ2-1	CASSLDHPLAGIPYNGQFF
TRBV4-3	.	TRBJ1-2	CASSQELDRGLGNYGYTF
TRBV5-4	.	TRBJ1-1	CASGNQGDTEAFF
TRBV5-6	few	TRBJ1-5	CASSPPRRETRNQPQHF
TRBV7-2	.	TRBJ2-7	CASSLKKRWGSNSSYEQYF
TRBV25-1	.	TRBJ2-3	CASSDRADTQYF
TRBV4-3	few	TRBJ1-4	CASSQAKGTGAEKLFF
TRBV28	.	TRBJ2-3	CASSFGTSGIGTDTQYF
TRBV4-3	.	TRBJ2-7	CASSHEAGTSGGWSYEQYF
TRBV27	.	TRBJ2-7	CASSGYRGRDRNEQYF
TRBV5-6	.	TRBJ1-2	CASSLKSVDNYGYTF
TRBV5-1	few	TRBJ1-4	CASSYQGVEEKLFF
TRBV19	once	TRBJ2-1	CASRSGPIYNEQFF
TRBV28	.	TRBJ1-5	CASSLTGMYSNQPQHF
TRBV28	.	TRBJ1-5	CASRINGGNQPQHF
TRBV7-8	.	TRBJ1-5	CASSPQTGASNQPQHF
TRBV5-6	.	TRBJ2-7	CASSLDRTYEQYF
TRBV6-1	once	TRBJ2-3	CASSEALGGTGVGNTQYF